This TCR beta chain was captured by sequencing in a study of cytomegalovirus exposure and HLA in healthy donors (dated by TCRdb to the late 2010s). About the investigation overall: An earlier analysis of 587 of the donors reported more than 250 Gb of sequence data and 117 million unique TCR beta sequences from roughly 200 million T cells. About 280 gigabases of sequencing data and about 92 million unique TCR sequences made up an early release that covered around 640 HLA-typed donors. Among the roughly 390 genotyped donors, approximately 76% belonged to the genetic ancestry cluster associated with self-reported Caucasian donors. The study aimed to test whether cataloging public T cell receptors could reveal signatures of past pathogen exposure. Using immunosequencing, the study profiled T cell repertoires from fewer than 700 subjects and related those repertoires to cytomegalovirus serostatus. Besides the first cohort of 500 to 700 subjects, a separate validation cohort made up of 120 different subjects was used. To predict cytomegalovirus infection status, the study brought together high-throughput TCR immunosequencing, statistical association of individual TCRs with disease status, and machine learning. A later analysis re-analyzed previously published TCR beta repertoires from hundreds of donors and added high-resolution HLA genotyping to study TCR occurrence patterns. Rather than drawing on any new phenotypic data, the later analysis identified candidate immune exposures from TCR beta sequences and the way those sequences occurred across donors. In an earlier analysis of around 540 of the donors, high-throughput TCR beta sequencing was used to judge whether each TCR beta V gene segment behaved as functional or pseudogenic. Donor age, sex, ethnicity and CMV serostatus were compiled together with the repertoire data. A later genetic analysis used genome-wide SNP genotypes for about three fifths of the 666 donors, treating that subset as a discovery cohort. Every discovery cohort repertoire had been produced on one sequencing platform. HLA typing included class I and class II loci at four-digit resolution. Typing coverage differed by locus: A, B, C, DRB1 and DQB1 were typed in about 620-640 donors, DQA1 in 522, DPA1 in 600 to 610, and DPB1 in 472. Four to six DR-DQ haplotypes were handled as single units for association and clustering because linkage in the cohort was strong. Among roughly 400 genotyped donors of the cohort, an average of roughly 230,000 unique TCR beta nucleotide sequences was sequenced per donor, of which about 18% were non-productive. Overall results and qualifications from the work: In a later analysis, TCR association rates were found to vary across HLA loci, with the most associated TCRs seen for DRB1 alleles and the fewest for HLA-C alleles. Linkage disequilibrium might explain the correlated functional status among segregating V segments, but an unknown experimental factor could not be ruled out. A later analysis reported that several top co-occurrence clusters appeared linked to parvovirus B19, influenza, CMV and Epstein-Barr virus. In a later genetic analysis, fewer N-insertions in productive TCRs were reported among donors in an Asian-associated ancestry cluster than the roughly 700-donor mean. A group of highly shared sequence variants was considered likely to be a technical artifact of the sequencing pipeline. In a later analysis, HLA-associated TCR beta chains showed more clonal expansion and lower generation probabilities than non-associated chains that were equally common. Because HLA typing was missing for some donors at each locus, association tests included only the typed subset. In vitro tests confirmed that a few of the cytomegalovirus-associated TCR beta chains recognize cytomegalovirus antigens. At a false discovery rate of 0.05, a later analysis linked roughly 17,000 TCR beta sequences to specific HLA alleles. Broadly in line with IMGT annotations, most TCR beta V segments showed up in productive rearrangements about 87% or about 30% of the time in an earlier analysis of 587 of the donors. A further reported finding was that TCR beta sequences accurately predicted the HLA-A and HLA-B alleles for most subjects in the first cohort. Immune exposure information for the cohort was limited to CMV serostatus. Roughly uniform sequencing depth across donors was assumed in presence/absence analyses, although this assumption may not hold. Because counts were too low, roughly 17 rarely observed V segments, including chromosome 9 orphons, were left out of the earlier analysis of several hundred of the donors. Strong co-occurrence of HLA alleles, especially DR and DQ, made assigning TCR associations to individual alleles difficult. A total of around 150 TCR beta chains were listed by the study as associated with cytomegalovirus. According to a later analysis, most CMV-associated TCR beta chains appeared to be HLA-restricted, and the HLA associations seemed to be driven largely by CMV exposure. The 87-base-pair reads could not distinguish some IMGT-functional V segments, including TRBV6-2 and TRBV6-3, so those segments were excluded. While some public TCRs were present in many individuals, most TCR sequences turned up only very rarely across donors. In a later genetic analysis, a missense DCLRE1C variant was associated with V-gene and J-gene trimming of TCR beta chains, and the association was replicated in an independent cohort. The classifier was reported to diagnose cytomegalovirus status with high specificity and sensitivity in both the original and validation cohorts. Only TCR beta chains were sequenced in this cohort, and the absence of alpha or paired-chain data limited detectable features. It was suggested by the authors that the approach could potentially be generalized to other disease states and immunological phenotypes.

Libraries came from the immunoSEQ multiplex PCR assay. For the multiplex PCR, a mixture combining 60 forward primers for TCR Vbeta segments and 13 reverse primers for TCR Jbeta segments was used. The CDR3 region of rearranged TCR beta genes was amplified from genomic DNA by a multiplex PCR assay. The amplified TCR beta libraries were sequenced on the Illumina HiSeq System as 87-base-pair reads. Per the authors' processing: A later analysis tallied roughly 78 million unique TCR beta chains across the 700 or so repertoires, and some 12 million of those chains were shared by two or more donors. To remove PCR and sequencing errors, raw reads were error-corrected and collapsed into unique sequences using a nearest-neighbor algorithm that merged closely related sequences. V, D and J gene segments were assigned by aligning CDR3 sequences to IMGT reference sequences. Each retained sequence needed at least a six-nucleotide match to both a V gene segment and a J gene segment. A rearrangement counted as productive if the CDR3 had no stop codons and remained in frame with V and J, and every other rearrangement counted as non-productive. CDR3 was defined by IMGT convention, running from the second conserved V-encoded cysteine to the conserved J-encoded phenylalanine. In an earlier analysis of 550 to 650 of the donors, sequences lacking an unambiguous match to a single V gene segment were excluded. An earlier analysis of fewer than 750 of the donors classified V segments as functional when productive rearrangements were above 56.7% and as segregating when the standard deviation between donors was above 5%. A statistical classification framework was developed to diagnose cytomegalovirus status using the catalog of TCR beta chain sequences. In a later analysis, V and J genes were assigned by comparing TCR nucleotide sequences against IMGT/GENE-DB human TR gene sequences. The TCRdist pipeline was used in a later analysis to assign CDR3 sequences and most-parsimonious VDJ recombination scenarios. In a later analysis, every TCR beta chain was defined by the combination of its CDR3 amino acid sequence and its V-gene family, and reads without a unique V-gene family were dropped. To address suspected cross-contamination and a sequencing artifact, a later analysis removed 592 highly shared, low-generation-probability nucleotide sequences. A later analysis calculated a clonal expansion index for each public chain from normalized within-repertoire ranks of inferred template counts. In a later analysis, generation probabilities were computed using a VDJ recombination model fitted to out-of-frame rearrangements, and the results were checked against IGoR. A later analysis scored TCR-TCR, TCR-HLA and TCR-CMV co-occurrence with hypergeometric tests, applying a repertoire-size bias correction to TCR pairs. To estimate false discovery rates, a later analysis permuted the HLA or CMV assignments 20 times. In a later analysis, co-occurring TCRs were grouped using DBSCAN, and TCRdist sequence similarity was added for clustering within HLA-allele-positive subsets. Repertoires with fewer than 30,000 or more than 120,000 public chains were left out of co-occurrence clustering, as were five repertoires with anomalous nucleotide sharing. The clones in this table, taken by TCRdb from immuneACCESS, are in-frame only. Not every clone is retained; where verified, under half of the shortfall comes from an unresolved V gene, and the cause of the rest is unknown. Clone size and the V and J calls come from that table; the DNA yielded D and trimming. The table for this sample lists around 140,000 clones; around 87% of them were counted only once. The top ten hold under 6.5% of the sample.

Concerning this clone: Its recognized antigen is unknown. Per-nucleotide qualities are absent, and no much larger clonotype sits a single base away. Other nucleotide sequences from this sample produce the same CDR3.

CDR1 LNHDA and CDR2 SQIVND are derived from the germline V gene (reference sequence). There are 13 amino acids in the CDR3, from cysteine to phenylalanine inclusive. The kept DNA is CDR3 alone, 39 bases in frame from the first base. V loses 3 bases of germline sequence and J loses 4 bases, and the interval between the two ends is 9 bases. The cohort consisted of 600 to 750 healthy bone marrow donors. Cohort members were all nominally healthy when sampled, although unrecorded immune exposures were likely present. The donor tested CMV seronegative, placing the donor among the 352 seronegative members of the cohort. A peripheral blood sample was provided by each donor, and peripheral blood mononuclear cells were used for TCR beta sequencing. Genomic DNA extraction from the blood cell samples was performed with the Qiagen DNeasy Blood Extraction Kit.

This chain joins TRBV19 to TRBJ1-2; a confident D gene designation cannot be given. The source material was PBMCs. This sequence was found in a woman aged 25 to 45 in good health and CMV-seronegative. The CDR3 region: CASSIGGIYGYTF. The base sequence is TGTGCCAGTAGTATTGGCGGGATCTATGGCTACACCTTC.